This T cell receptor beta chain was found in a study of blood T cell repertoires in COVID-19 (dated by TCRdb to 2019 to 2021). Context from the whole study: Collaborator samples came from the United States, Italy and Spain and covered acute and convalescent phases of COVID-19. The prospective study material was composed of cDNA or gDNA derived from T cells, B-cell-depleted T cells, or PBMCs. Deeply sampled blood TCRbeta repertoires from subjects exposed to, actively infected with, or recovered from COVID-19 were included in the dataset. A freely available public database, intended as a resource for researchers studying the immune response to SARS-CoV-2, is where the repertoires were released. Samples came from the ongoing ImmuneRACE study (first 160 participants) plus 1,254 subjects from 6 global collaborators. Nearly every sample came with metadata listing a de-identified subject ID, COVID-19 status, age in years and sex. Where available, HLA class I and class II types were taken from metadata supplied by the sample provider and were not determined by assay-based typing. Overall study outcomes, separate from this receptor: The quantity of clinical and demographic metadata differed by source and by participant and was supplied without curation.

The collaborating institutions used their own protocols to collect whole blood in K2EDTA tubes. For TCRbeta analysis, collaborators shipped samples in one of three forms: frozen whole blood, isolated PBMCs, or DNA extracted from either of those sample types. TCRbeta CDR3 regions were amplified from genomic DNA by means of the immunoSEQ Assay, a bias-controlled multiplex PCR. Turning to the authors' computational methods: Nucleated cell counts per sample were estimated from amplification of reference gene primers within the assay. Sequence reads were collapsed and filtered to measure the absolute abundance of every unique TCRbeta CDR3 rearrangement. For each sample, productive Simpson clonality was calculated by taking the square root of Simpson's diversity index across productive rearrangements. Drawn from immuneACCESS, this table holds only the in-frame rearrangements with V and J called that TCRdb kept. Clones are partly lost; checked studies trace under half to an unresolved V gene and leave the rest unexplained. The V and J calls and clone size were taken over from that table, and D and trimming were inferred from the DNA. In all, the sample holds around 230,000 clones, and around 78% of those were seen once. The ten top clones hold 2% to 3% of the sample.

Points on this clone: The target of this receptor is not known. No base quality information exists; no much larger clone differs at one position.

V was cut back by 6 bases and J by 1 base, leaving a gap of 14 bases between them. Spanning cysteine to phenylalanine, the CDR3 consists of 15 amino acids. Of the read, only the CDR3 DNA is kept; its 45 bases are in frame from base 1. As encoded in the germline V gene, CDR1 is MNHEY while CDR2 is SVGAGI. The sequence was obtained from an older woman with active or convalescent COVID-19. The chain is made from TRBV6-5 and TRBJ2-3; possibly the D gene is TRBD1, per 6 matching bases. Sequenced input: peripheral blood. CDR3 reads: CASSSGQIRTDTQYF. The DNA sequence is TGTGCCAGCAGCTCTGGACAGATACGCACAGATACGCAGTATTTT.